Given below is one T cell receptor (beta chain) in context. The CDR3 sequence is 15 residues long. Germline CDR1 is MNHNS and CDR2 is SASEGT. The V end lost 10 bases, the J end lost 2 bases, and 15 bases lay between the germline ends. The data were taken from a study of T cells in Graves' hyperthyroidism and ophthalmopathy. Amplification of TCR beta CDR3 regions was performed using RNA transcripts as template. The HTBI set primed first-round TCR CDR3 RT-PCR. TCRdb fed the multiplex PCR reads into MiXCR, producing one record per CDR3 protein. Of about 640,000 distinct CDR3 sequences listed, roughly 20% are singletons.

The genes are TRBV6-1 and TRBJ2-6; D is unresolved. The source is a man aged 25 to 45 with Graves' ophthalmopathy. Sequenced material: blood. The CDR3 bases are TGTGCCATGGCCCCCTCAAAAACTGGGGCCAACGTCCTGACTTTC. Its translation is CAMAPSKTGANVLTF.